Below are 29 T cell receptor beta chains sequenced from a single sample in a study of cytomegalovirus exposure and HLA in healthy donors. The PCR used 60 Vbeta and 13 Jbeta primers. Using immunoSEQ multiplex PCR, the repertoire was profiled, and TCRdb retains in-frame clones only, with some absent. The repertoire includes about 160,000 clones, about 75% of them detected once, and around 2.5% sits in the top ten. The sequenced sample was PBMCs. The origin of the receptors is a female donor in good health and CMV-seronegative.

The gene calls are TRBV7-2 and TRBJ2-3, with 8 positions matching TRBD1. The V and J ends lost 2 bases and 3 bases, in that order; junction bases with no gene match: 7. CDR1 SGHTA and CDR2 FQGNSA come from the germline V gene. This CDR3 spans 16 amino acids. CDR3 bases: TGTGCCAGCAGCTTAAGAGGACAGGGTGTTACAGATACGCAGTATTTT. Translated, it gives CASSLRGQGVTDTQYF.

This clone came up once. For the CDR3, the DNA is TGTGCCTCCCGACAGGGGAGCTCTGGAAACACCATATATTTT. This encodes CASRQGSSGNTIYF. V and J are TRBV9 and TRBJ1-3, with 8 bases identical to TRBD1. V shed 10 bases and J 0 bases; nucleotides not matched to a gene: 6. Germline assignment: CDR1 SGDLS and CDR2 YYNGEE. There are 14 residues in the CDR3.

This chain uses TRBV23-1 with TRBJ1-4; 8 nucleotides agree with TRBD1. TRBV23-1 is identified as an open reading frame with a role that is uncertain. V lost 4 bases to trimming and J lost 3 bases; unmatched junction nucleotides: 10. The CDR3 has 17 residues. The CDR3 reads CASSPGQGIAANEKLFF. CDR3 in DNA: TGCGCCAGCAGTCCCGGACAGGGTATAGCGGCTAATGAAAAACTGTTTTTT.

The rearrangement links TRBV30 to TRBJ2-7; the D gene is possibly TRBD2 (7 bases). Germline V CDR1 and CDR2: GTSNPN, SVGIG (reference sequence). The CDR3 length is 12 residues. The CDR3 loop is CGTRTRGGEGYF. The CDR3 DNA sequence: TGTGGTACAAGGACTAGGGGGGGGGAGGGGTACTTC.

This sequence joins TRBV10-2 and TRBJ1-2; D might be TRBD1 (6 bases). Germline assignment: CDR1 WSHSY and CDR2 SAAADI. The CDR3 sequence is 12 residues long. The V and J ends lost 10 bases and 5 bases respectively, with 14 bases between them. CDR3 coding DNA: TGCGCCACTTCCTTACAGGGTTATGGCTACACCTTC. Protein product: CATSLQGYGYTF.

V gene TRBV6-6 combines with J gene TRBJ2-7, with 9 bases aligning to TRBD2. The CDR3 contains 15 residues. Germline CDR1 is MNHNY and CDR2 is SVGAGI (reference sequence). Trimming took 0 bases from V and 5 from J; bases not matched to a gene: 5. CDR3 bases: TGTGCCAGCAGTTACTCGGGCGGGAGGGGCAACGAGCAGTACTTC. As protein: CASSYSGGRGNEQYF.

This clone turned up a few times. The J gene is TRBJ1-1, the V gene TRBV6-5; 7 positions match TRBD1. Germline-derived CDR1 and CDR2 are MNHEY and SVGAGI. The CDR3 runs 15 residues. Germline trimming cut 6 bases from V and 7 bases from J; bases unmatched to any gene: 14. The chain's CDR3 is CASRSGVGGADEAFF. In nucleotides, the CDR3 is TGTGCCAGCAGATCAGGGGTAGGGGGCGCCGATGAAGCTTTCTTT.

This chain uses TRBV6-1 with TRBJ1-4; perhaps TRBD1 as D (5 bases). Germline lookup yields CDR1 MNHNS and CDR2 SASEGT. V gave up 1 base and J gave up 8 bases, with 11 bases separating them. The CDR3 sequence is 14 residues long. CDR3 sequence reads: CASSEVTDVEKLFF. CDR3 DNA sequence: TGTGCCAGCAGTGAAGTGACAGACGTGGAAAAACTGTTTTTT.

The chain employs TRBV7-2 and TRBJ2-3; possibly TRBD1 for D (6 bases). The germline V gene has CDR1 SGHTA and CDR2 FQGNSA. V dropped 4 bases and J dropped 4 bases, with 18 bases sitting between them. The CDR3 is 16 amino acids. The CDR3 protein is CASSSTGPSFADTQYF. CDR3 DNA sequence: TGTGCCAGCAGCTCCACAGGGCCTAGTTTCGCAGATACGCAGTATTTT.

The V gene is TRBV5-6, the J gene TRBJ2-3, with a possible D match to TRBD2 (6 bases). The V gene's germline CDR1 is SGHDT and CDR2 YYEEEE. The CDR3 extends over 16 amino acids. V was pared by 5 bases and J by 5 bases, with 21 bases between. This CDR3 reads CASRGRMQETGDTQYF. The DNA of the CDR3 is TGTGCCAGCAGGGGGAGGATGCAGGAGACGGGAGATACGCAGTATTTT.

This clone was detected only a few times. V usage is TRBV11-1 and J usage is TRBJ2-7; TRBD1 matches 10 bases. Germline V CDR1 and CDR2: SGHAT, FQDESV (reference sequence). This CDR3 is 15 amino acids long. The ends lost 3 bases at V and 5 bases at J; junction bases unmatched: 7. The CDR3 DNA follows: TGTGCCAGCAGCTTTTCTGGGGACAGGGGCGACGAGCAGTACTTC. Its protein is CASSFSGDRGDEQYF.

CDR3 in amino acids: CASSFSGGVSYEQYF. In DNA form, the CDR3 reads TGTGCCAGCAGTTTTAGCGGGGGGGTCTCCTACGAGCAGTACTTC. This chain connects TRBV7-2 to TRBJ2-7, with TRBD2 identical over 11 bases. The CDR3 length is 15 residues. Germline V lookup: CDR1 SGHTA, CDR2 FQGNSA. The V segment lost 6 bases and the J segment 0 bases; nucleotides outside the gene matches: 4.

This clone came up a few times. This chain connects TRBV30 to TRBJ1-5; the D gene is possibly TRBD1 (6 bases). V was pared by 2 bases and J by 1 base, with 18 bases between. CDR3 length equals 17 residues. Germline CDR1 reads GTSNPN; CDR2 reads SVGIG (reference sequence). CDR3 coding DNA: TGTGCCTGGAGTACCCGAATTCAGGGGCGCAGCAATCAGCCCCAGCATTTT. It codes for CAWSTRIQGRSNQPQHF.

This chain connects TRBV6-1 to TRBJ2-1; 12 nucleotides line up with TRBD2. Germline V lookup: CDR1 MNHNS, CDR2 SASEGT. The CDR3 loop spans 15 amino acids. The V and J ends lost 3 bases and 6 bases, in that order; junction bases with no gene match: 3. This CDR3 reads CASSEGLAGLNEQFF. As DNA, the CDR3 is TGTGCCAGCAGTGAGGGACTAGCGGGTCTCAATGAGCAGTTCTTC.

With respect to this clone: Other DNA sequences in the same sample also yield this CDR3. V gene TRBV6-5 combines with J gene TRBJ1-1; no clear D. This CDR3 contains 13 residues. The V gene lost 3 bases and the J gene lost 5 bases, with 10 bases spanning the gap. The germline V gene has CDR1 MNHEY and CDR2 SVGAGI. The CDR3 nucleotides are TGTGCCAGCAGTTATGGTCGAGGGACTGAAGCTTTCTTT. This translates into CASSYGRGTEAFF.

This chain joins TRBV7-3 and TRBJ1-3; D perhaps matches TRBD1 (6 bases). The CDR3 sequence is 16 residues long. The germline CDR1 and CDR2 sequences are SGHTA and FQGTGA. V dropped 5 bases and J dropped 2 bases, with 16 bases sitting between them. The CDR3 DNA follows: TGTGCCAGCAGCCCAGAAATCAGGGGCACTGGAAACACCATATATTTT. Protein: CASSPEIRGTGNTIYF.

This sequence joins TRBV6-5 and TRBJ2-1; D is undetermined. Trimming left V 6 bases short and J 0 bases short, with 6 bases between. The length of the CDR3 is 13 residues. The germline CDR1 and CDR2 sequences are MNHEY and SVGAGI. The CDR3 DNA sequence: TGTGCCAGCAGCCGGAGCTCCTACAATGAGCAGTTCTTC. This sequence encodes CASSRSSYNEQFF.

The J gene is TRBJ2-3, the V gene TRBV29-1; a weak D match, TRBD2 (6 bases). V gave up 1 base and J gave up 2 bases, with 10 bases separating them. The CDR3 has 14 residues. The germline V gene encodes CDR1 SQVTM and CDR2 ANQGSEA. The CDR3 loop is CSVEAGVATDTQYF. The CDR3 nucleotides read TGCAGCGTTGAAGCGGGGGTCGCCACAGATACGCAGTATTTT.

The V gene is TRBV11-2, the J gene TRBJ2-7; 11 bases line up with TRBD2. Germline CDR1 SGHAT, CDR2 FQNNGV. After removal of 5 bases from V and 7 bases from J, the junction contained 10 bases not matched to a gene. The CDR3 extends over 15 amino acids. CDR3 in DNA: TGTGCCAGCAGCGGGGGACTAGCGGCTGGGTGGGAGCAGTACTTC. Translated: CASSGGLAAGWEQYF.

The chain links TRBV2 to TRBJ2-7; maybe TRBD1 (6 bases). The V end lost 2 bases, the J end lost 0 bases, and 8 bases lay between the germline ends. There are 14 residues in the CDR3. CDR1 is SNHLY and CDR2 is FYNNEI in the germline V gene. Here the CDR3 reads CASSETGLSYEQYF. As DNA, the CDR3 is TGTGCCAGCAGTGAAACAGGGCTCTCCTACGAGCAGTACTTC.

V usage is TRBV9 and J usage is TRBJ2-3, with D possibly matching TRBD1 (6 bases). The CDR3 covers 17 residues. V lost 0 bases, J lost 3 bases, and 17 bases lay in between. Germline-derived CDR1 and CDR2 are SGDLS and YYNGEE. This CDR3 reads CASSVETAGVWTDTQYF. The DNA of the CDR3 is TGTGCCAGCAGCGTAGAAACTGCAGGGGTGTGGACAGATACGCAGTATTTT.

The genes are TRBV7-2 and TRBJ2-1; D is uncertain. V was clipped by 5 bases and J by 4 bases, with 12 bases between them. The length of the CDR3 is 14 residues. CDR1 is SGHTA, CDR2 FQGNSA, per germline. Here the CDR3 DNA reads TGTGCCAGCAGCCTTGACATCATTTACAATGAGCAGTTCTTC. Protein: CASSLDIIYNEQFF.

This rearrangement joins TRBV6-5 to TRBJ1-4; D is ambiguous. CDR3 size: 14 residues. Germline CDR1 is MNHEY and CDR2 is SVGAGI. V lost 6 bases to trimming and J lost 8 bases, with 16 bases between them. The CDR3 DNA reads TGTGCCAGCAGCTCTCCCGGCCTCAGGGAAAAACTGTTTTTT. It codes for CASSSPGLREKLFF.

The chain is built from TRBV7-2 and TRBJ1-2; TRBD1 agrees at 7 bases. Germline CDR1 is SGHTA and CDR2 is FQGNSA. The CDR3 spans 15 residues. Trimming removed 0 bases from V and 3 bases from J; junction bases left unmatched: 4. Here the CDR3 DNA reads TGTGCCAGCAGCTTAGCCCCGGGACAGCACTATGGCTACACCTTC. As protein: CASSLAPGQHYGYTF. The complete variable domain, with remaining parts taken from reference TRBV7-2 and TRBJ1-2, reads GAGVSQSPSNKVTEKGKDVELRCDPISGHTALYWYRQSLGQGLEFLIYFQGNSAPDKSGLPSDRFSAERTGGSVSTLTIQRTQQEDSAVYLCASSLAPGQHYGYTFGSGTRLTVV.

J is TRBJ2-1 and V is TRBV28, with a possible D match to TRBD1 (6 bases). Between the trimmed V and J ends, which lost 5 bases and 4 bases, there was a span of 18 bases. This CDR3 is 16 amino acids long. The germline CDR1 and CDR2 sequences are MDHEN and SYDVKM. The CDR3 DNA is TGTGCCAGCAGTGTTTTGGGCAGGGGAAGTTACAATGAGCAGTTCTTC. Translation gives CASSVLGRGSYNEQFF.

The CDR3, as DNA: TGTGCCTGGAGTCTTCCGGGTTTCTACGAGCAGTACTTC. This sequence encodes CAWSLPGFYEQYF. The rearrangement links TRBV30 to TRBJ2-7, with D hard to call. In germline, CDR1 is GTSNPN, CDR2 SVGIG (reference sequence). The V gene lost 2 bases and the J gene lost 3 bases, with 11 bases spanning the gap. The CDR3 is 13 residues long.

The V call is TRBV29-1, the J call TRBJ1-5, with D possibly TRBD1 on 6 matching bases. The V and J ends lost 4 bases and 5 bases respectively, with 12 bases between them. The CDR3 runs 13 residues. Germline V gives CDR1 SQVTM, CDR2 ANQGSEA. CDR3 residues: CSVGRDTDQPQHF. CDR3 sequence (DNA): TGCAGCGTTGGAAGGGACACCGATCAGCCCCAGCATTTT.

Only a few counts were recorded for this clone. V usage is TRBV7-3 and J usage is TRBJ1-6, with D perhaps TRBD1 (5 bases). In germline, CDR1 is SGHTA, CDR2 FQGTGA. V lost 6 bases and J lost 2, with 8 bases in between. CDR3 size: 14 residues. The CDR3 loop reads CASSIRAYNSPLHF. DNA of the CDR3: TGTGCCAGCAGTATCAGGGCCTATAATTCACCCCTCCACTTT.

The V call is TRBV7-9, the J call TRBJ2-3; 7 nucleotides agree with TRBD2. Trimming took 3 bases from V and 3 from J; bases not matched to a gene: 6. CDR3 length: 15 amino acids. Germline V lookup: CDR1 SEHNR, CDR2 FQNEAQ (reference sequence). The CDR3 here is CASSFRGERTDTQYF. For the CDR3, the DNA is TGTGCCAGCAGCTTTCGGGGGGAGAGGACAGATACGCAGTATTTT.